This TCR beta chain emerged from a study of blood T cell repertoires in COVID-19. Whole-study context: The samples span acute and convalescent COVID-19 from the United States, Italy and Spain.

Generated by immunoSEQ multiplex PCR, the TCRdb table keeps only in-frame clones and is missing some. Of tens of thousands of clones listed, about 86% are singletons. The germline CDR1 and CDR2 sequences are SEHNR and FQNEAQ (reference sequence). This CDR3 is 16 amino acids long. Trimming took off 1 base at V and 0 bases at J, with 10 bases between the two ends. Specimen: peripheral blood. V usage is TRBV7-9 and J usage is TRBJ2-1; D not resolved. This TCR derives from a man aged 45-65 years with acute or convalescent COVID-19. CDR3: CASSLVADSSYNEQFF. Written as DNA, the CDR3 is TGTGCCAGCAGCTTAGTGGCGGATAGCTCCTACAATGAGCAGTTCTTC.